The entry below gives a single T cell receptor beta chain sequence along with its context. Here immunoSEQ multiplex PCR was the method, and the copy in TCRdb shows in-frame clones only, minus some. The sample shows some 77,000 clones, roughly 86% of them seen only once. The sample comes from a study of radiotherapy plus CTLA-4 blockade in lung cancer. Germline V lookup: CDR1 LNHDA, CDR2 SQIVND (reference sequence). The junction had 2 bases not matched to a gene; V was cut back by 8 bases and J by 3 bases. This CDR3 is built from 12 residues. Chemo-refractory metastatic non-small-cell lung cancer patients were treated with focal radiation plus CTLA-4 blockade with ipilimumab.

Material: peripheral blood, obtained from a patient treated with radiotherapy plus ipilimumab. This TCR was recovered from a human donor with non-small cell lung cancer who had a partial response to radiotherapy plus ipilimumab. The chain combines TRBV19 with TRBJ1-2; 8 bases match TRBD1. CDR3 nucleotide sequence: TGTGCCAGTGAGACAGGGGACTATGGCTACACCTTC. Its protein is CASETGDYGYTF. Combining the CDR3 with reference TRBV19 and TRBJ1-2 gives the whole variable domain DGGITQSPKYLFRKEGQNVTLSCEQNLNHDAMYWYRQDPGQGLRLIYYSQIVNDFQKGDIAEGYSVSREKKESFPLTVTSAQKNPTAFYLCASETGDYGYTFGSGTRLTVV.